Shown below are 32 T cell receptor beta chains from a single sample sequenced in a study of cytomegalovirus exposure and HLA in healthy donors. The PCR was carried out with 60 Vbeta primers and 13 Jbeta primers. Produced via immunoSEQ multiplex PCR; TCRdb's table is partial and in-frame only. The sample lists more than 100,000 clones; around 80% were seen once. Material: PBMCs. The source of these receptors is a female donor in good health and CMV-seropositive.

This chain connects TRBV19 to TRBJ2-5, with TRBD1 identical over 7 bases. Germline-derived CDR1 and CDR2 are LNHDA and SQIVND (reference sequence). CDR3 length: 13 amino acids. J lost 5 bases, V lost 11 bases, and 11 bases had no gene match. As DNA, the CDR3 is TGTGCCGCAGGGGGACGCTTCGGGGAGACCCAGTACTTC. This translates into CAAGGRFGETQYF.

This clone occurred a few times. This chain links TRBV10-2 with TRBJ2-7; TRBD1 agrees at 9 bases. This CDR3 spans 13 amino acids. V lost 6 bases, J lost 5 bases, and 5 bases stayed unmatched. In germline, CDR1 is WSHSY, CDR2 SAAADI. The chain's CDR3 is CASRGQGGNEQYF. Written as DNA, the CDR3 is TGCGCCAGCAGGGGACAGGGTGGGAACGAGCAGTACTTC.

The chain couples TRBV28 to TRBJ2-1; 12 nucleotides agree with TRBD2. The length of the CDR3 is 14 residues. The germline CDR1 and CDR2 sequences are MDHEN and SYDVKM. V trimming: 5 bases; J trimming: 7 bases; junction bases outside the gene matches: 3. The CDR3, as DNA: TGTGCCAGCAGTACGACTAGCGGGGGAAATGAGCAGTTCTTC. This sequence encodes CASSTTSGGNEQFF. The full variable domain, its missing parts supplied by reference TRBV28 and TRBJ2-1, is DVKVTQSSRYLVKRTGEKVFLECVQDMDHENMFWYRQDPGLGLRLIYFSYDVKMKEKGDIPEGYSVSREKKERFSLILESASTNQTSMYLCASSTTSGGNEQFFGPGTRLTVL.

This chain uses TRBV9 with TRBJ1-2; D perhaps matches TRBD1 (5 bases). Between the trimmed V and J ends, which lost 4 bases and 5 bases, there was a span of 9 bases. CDR1 is SGDLS, CDR2 YYNGEE, per germline. The CDR3 length is 12 residues. The CDR3 reads CASSSTAYGYTF. DNA of the CDR3: TGTGCCAGCAGCTCGACAGCGTATGGCTACACCTTC.

The gene calls are TRBV18 and TRBJ2-3; perhaps TRBD1 as D (6 bases). V lost 6 bases and J lost 6, with 19 bases in between. The CDR3 sequence is 15 residues long. Per germline, CDR1 KGHSH and CDR2 LQKENI. The CDR3 protein is CASSLTGLGRDTQYF. CDR3 DNA: TGTGCCAGCTCGCTGACAGGTCTCGGACGGGATACGCAGTATTTT.

This clone has only a few counts. The chain couples TRBV4-3 to TRBJ1-1; 7 bases map to TRBD1. After removal of 3 bases from V and 1 base from J, the junction contained 5 bases not matched to a gene. This CDR3 contains 15 residues. The V gene's germline CDR1 is LGHNA and CDR2 YSLEER. Here the CDR3 reads CASSQAQGGNTEAFF. The CDR3 region has the DNA TGCGCCAGCAGCCAGGCTCAGGGGGGGAACACTGAAGCTTTCTTT.

The CDR3 reads CASTPDRYEQYF. The CDR3 DNA reads as TGTGCCAGCACCCCGGACAGATACGAGCAGTACTTC. The V gene is TRBV6-6, the J gene TRBJ2-7; weak D call: TRBD1 (6 bases). CDR1 is MNHNY and CDR2 is SVGAGI in the germline V gene (reference sequence). The CDR3 extends over 12 amino acids. V was cut by 7 bases and J by 4 bases, with 11 bases left in between.

The V gene is TRBV5-1, the J gene TRBJ2-3; D is perhaps TRBD2 (6 bases). Germline CDR1 and CDR2: SGHRS and YFSETQ. V gave up 2 bases and J gave up 2 bases, with 12 bases separating them. This CDR3 spans 15 amino acids. CDR3 nucleotide sequence: TGCGCCAGCAGCTTAGCGGGTACCGTCACAGATACGCAGTATTTT. It translates to CASSLAGTVTDTQYF.

The V gene is TRBV7-8, the J gene TRBJ2-1; 7 positions agree with TRBD2. The CDR3 has 17 amino acids. Germline CDR1 SGHVS, CDR2 FQNEAQ. V gave up 2 bases and J gave up 2 bases; unmatched junction bases: 9. The CDR3 loop is CASSLRGAGGTYNEQFF. CDR3 nucleotide sequence: TGTGCCAGCAGCTTAAGAGGGGCCGGGGGGACCTACAATGAGCAGTTCTTC.

In its sample, this clone was seen a few times. The chain is built from TRBV28 and TRBJ1-1; no definite D call. Per the germline V gene, CDR1 is MDHEN and CDR2 is SYDVKM. This CDR3 comprises 12 residues. The CDR3 is CQSTSGGTEAFF. For the CDR3, the DNA is TGTCAAAGCACGTCCGGCGGCACTGAAGCTTTCTTT.

The V and J genes are TRBV18 and TRBJ2-1, with 9 bases identical to TRBD1. Germline CDR1 reads KGHSH; CDR2 reads LQKENI. This CDR3 is built from 15 residues. After removal of 2 bases from V and 3 bases from J, the junction contained 2 bases not matched to a gene. Written as DNA, the CDR3 is TGTGCCAGCTCACCAAGGGGACAGGGCTACAATGAGCAGTTCTTC. Residues: CASSPRGQGYNEQFF. Combining the CDR3 with reference TRBV18 and TRBJ2-1 gives the whole variable domain NAGVMQNPRHLVRRRGQEARLRCSPMKGHSHVYWYRQLPEEGLKFMVYLQKENIIDESGMPKERFSAEFPKEGPSILRIQQVVRGDSAAYFCASSPRGQGYNEQFFGPGTRLTVL.

This clone was seen a single time. The chain is built from TRBV5-1 and TRBJ2-7; 9 nucleotides match TRBD1. Per germline, CDR1 SGHRS and CDR2 YFSETQ. V lost 2 bases to trimming and J lost 1 base; unmatched junction nucleotides: 4. The CDR3 covers 15 residues. The CDR3 is CASSFAGQGSYEQYF. The CDR3 bases are TGCGCCAGCAGCTTCGCGGGACAGGGATCCTACGAGCAGTACTTC. Full variable domain (outside the CDR3, taken from reference TRBV5-1 and TRBJ2-7): KAGVTQTPRYLIKTRGQQVTLSCSPISGHRSVSWYQQTPGQGLQFLFEYFSETQRNKGNFPGRFSGRQFSNSRSEMNVSTLELGDSALYLCASSFAGQGSYEQYFGPGTRLTVT.

The J gene is TRBJ2-7, the V gene TRBV7-8; possible D gene TRBD1, 5 bases. Deletions cut 5 bases from V and 2 bases from J, with 16 bases between. The germline gives CDR1 SGHVS, CDR2 FQNEAQ. There are 15 residues in the CDR3. The CDR3 sequence is CASSPHQGPAYEQYF. CDR3 DNA: TGTGCCAGCAGCCCCCATCAGGGTCCAGCCTACGAGCAGTACTTC.

This chain uses TRBV7-9 with TRBJ1-5; D not resolved. The length of the CDR3 is 15 residues. The V gene lost 0 bases and the J gene lost 4 bases, with 10 bases spanning the gap. Looked up from germline, CDR1 is SEHNR and CDR2 is FQNEAQ (reference sequence). CDR3 loop: CASSLAGTVNQPQHF. CDR3 nucleotides: TGTGCCAGCAGCTTAGCTGGAACAGTTAATCAGCCCCAGCATTTT.

The CDR3 sequence is CASSAGFSGANVLTF. As DNA, the CDR3 is TGTGCCAGCAGCGCAGGGTTCTCTGGGGCCAACGTCCTGACTTTC. The chain is built from TRBV9 and TRBJ2-6, with D possibly matching TRBD1 (5 bases). CDR1 and CDR2 (germline): SGDLS, YYNGEE. The ends were cut back, 3 bases at V and 0 bases at J, with 7 bases in the middle. CDR3 length: 15 amino acids.

The chain uses TRBV7-2 and TRBJ1-4; D gene unclear. Per the germline V gene, CDR1 is SGHTA and CDR2 is FQGNSA. CDR3 length: 14 residues. V lost 5 bases and J 7 bases, leaving 14 bases between the germline ends. CDR3 DNA sequence: TGTGCCAGCAGCCCGCCCCCGACGGGTGAAAAACTGTTTTTT. As protein: CASSPPPTGEKLFF.

This rearrangement joins TRBV7-8 to TRBJ1-5; the D gene is possibly TRBD1 (5 bases). Trimming removed 4 bases from V and 9 bases from J, with 22 bases in between. Germline values: CDR1 SGHVS, CDR2 FQNEAQ. CDR3 length equals 16 residues. The chain's CDR3 is CASSSRVTTVSGPQHF. The CDR3 DNA reads as TGTGCCAGCAGCTCAAGAGTAACGACAGTATCTGGGCCCCAGCATTTT.

This chain connects TRBV30 to TRBJ2-5; TRBD1 agrees at 9 bases. Germline-derived CDR1 and CDR2 are GTSNPN and SVGIG (reference sequence). J was trimmed by 4 bases and V by 4 bases; bases with no gene match: 1. The CDR3 loop spans 12 amino acids. The CDR3 region has the DNA TGTGCCTGGATGACAGGGGGAGAGACCCAGTACTTC. It encodes CAWMTGGETQYF.

The CDR3 coding sequence is TGTGCCAGCAGTTCAGCGCCCACCTACGAGCAGTACTTC. This encodes CASSSAPTYEQYF. The V call is TRBV27, the J call TRBJ2-7; D is unresolved. Germline V gives CDR1 MNHEY, CDR2 SMNVEV (reference sequence). The V end lost 4 bases, the J end lost 2 bases, and 9 bases lay between the germline ends. This CDR3 is built from 13 residues.

This chain joins TRBV6-4 and TRBJ2-1; 8 nucleotides align to TRBD1. Trimming cost V 6 bases and J 6 bases; bases outside gene matches: 10. Germline V gene sequence: CDR1 MRHNA, CDR2 SNTAGT. CDR3 length equals 15 residues. The DNA of the CDR3 is TGTGCCAGCAGCAAGACAGGGGCCGAGGTCAATGAGCAGTTCTTC. This codes for CASSKTGAEVNEQFF.

V gene TRBV18 combines with J gene TRBJ1-1; weak D call: TRBD1 (5 bases). CDR1 is KGHSH, CDR2 LQKENI, per germline. V was cut by 6 bases and J by 6 bases, with 14 bases left in between. The CDR3 spans 13 residues. CDR3 in amino acids: CASSAGRYAEAFF. The CDR3 region has the DNA TGTGCCAGCTCGGCGGGGCGTTACGCTGAAGCTTTCTTT.

This chain joins TRBV5-1 and TRBJ2-1; TRBD2 aligns across 7 bases. The germline gives CDR1 SGHRS, CDR2 YFSETQ. The length of the CDR3 is 15 residues. With V trimmed by 4 bases and J by 7 bases, 11 bases remained unmatched. CDR3 protein: CASSLLAGPENEQFF. Here the CDR3 DNA reads TGCGCCAGCAGCCTTTTAGCGGGTCCCGAGAATGAGCAGTTCTTC.

This clone appeared a single time. The rearrangement links TRBV9 to TRBJ2-5, with 16 bases that match TRBD2. J lost 5 bases, V lost 3 bases, and 4 bases had no gene match. Germline CDR1 and CDR2: SGDLS and YYNGEE. The CDR3 length is 16 residues. CDR3 sequence (DNA): TGTGCCAGCAGCGGGGGACTAGCGGGGGGGGTGGAGACCCAGTACTTC. This translates into CASSGGLAGGVETQYF. Full variable domain (remainder filled in from reference TRBV9 and TRBJ2-5): DSGVTQTPKHLITATGQRVTLRCSPRSGDLSVYWYQQSLDQGLQFLIQYYNGEERAKGNILERFSAQQFPDLHSELNLSSLELGDSALYFCASSGGLAGGVETQYFGPGTRLLVL.

The rearrangement joins TRBV29-1 to TRBJ2-7; TRBD1 is a possible D gene (5 bases). The V gene's germline CDR1 is SQVTM and CDR2 ANQGSEA. This CDR3 is built from 17 residues. V lost 6 bases to trimming and J lost 0 bases, with 24 bases between them. DNA of the CDR3: TGCAGCGTCAAGACCCGACCCAACAGGAACGACTCCTACGAGCAGTACTTC. It encodes CSVKTRPNRNDSYEQYF.

This clone was counted a few times. V gene TRBV6-1 combines with J gene TRBJ1-3; a possible D gene is TRBD1 (6 bases). CDR3 length: 18 amino acids. Germline V CDR1 and CDR2: MNHNS, SASEGT. Trimming stripped 6 bases from V and 0 bases from J, with 21 bases between. The CDR3, as DNA: TGTGCCAGCAGGGAACCCCTTGGACAGACAAGCTCTGGAAACACCATATATTTT. Its protein is CASREPLGQTSSGNTIYF.

V usage is TRBV7-2 and J usage is TRBJ2-6, with 10 bases fitting TRBD2. V was pared by 3 bases and J by 2 bases, with 7 bases of the junction left unmatched. The CDR3 covers 18 residues. Germline V gene sequence: CDR1 SGHTA, CDR2 FQGNSA. The chain's CDR3 is CASSFGLAGETGANVLTF. The CDR3 DNA is TGTGCCAGCAGCTTTGGCCTAGCGGGGGAAACTGGGGCCAACGTCCTGACTTTC.

The chain joins TRBV19 to TRBJ2-1; possibly TRBD1 for D (6 bases). The germline CDR1 and CDR2 sequences are LNHDA and SQIVND (reference sequence). The length of the CDR3 is 14 residues. The V end lost 4 bases, the J end lost 11 bases, and 18 bases lay between the germline ends. The CDR3, as DNA: TGTGCCAGTAGTACTGATGGGGGCCTCCTCAAGCAGTTCTTC. Amino acids: CASSTDGGLLKQFF. The entire variable domain, with the rest obtained from reference TRBV19 and TRBJ2-1, is as follows: DGGITQSPKYLFRKEGQNVTLSCEQNLNHDAMYWYRQDPGQGLRLIYYSQIVNDFQKGDIAEGYSVSREKKESFPLTVTSAQKNPTAFYLCASSTDGGLLKQFFGPGTRLTVL.

CDR3 region: CASKIARTQGEKLFF. CDR3 DNA: TGTGCCAGTAAAATCGCCCGGACCCAGGGTGAAAAACTGTTTTTT. V gene TRBV19 combines with J gene TRBJ1-4, with D possibly being TRBD1 (5 bases). The CDR3 is 15 residues long. The V end lost 7 bases, the J end lost 7 bases, and 19 bases lay between the germline ends. From germline, CDR1 is LNHDA and CDR2 SQIVND (reference sequence).

V gene TRBV5-1 combines with J gene TRBJ2-3; 7 bases are a match to TRBD1. The CDR3 has 13 amino acids. The germline V gene encodes CDR1 SGHRS and CDR2 YFSETQ. J lost 4 bases, V lost 4 bases, and 3 bases had no gene match. CDR3 coding DNA: TGCGCCAGCAGCATAACAGGGGCAGATACGCAGTATTTT. Protein product: CASSITGADTQYF.

The chain carries TRBV7-6 and TRBJ2-2, with 7 nucleotides matching TRBD1. Germline-derived CDR1 and CDR2 are SGHVS and FNYEAQ. The CDR3 covers 16 residues. Trimming removed 5 bases from V and 0 bases from J; junction bases left unmatched: 6. The CDR3 here is CASSLLTGTNTGELFF. The CDR3 bases are TGTGCCAGCAGCCTGCTGACAGGGACGAACACCGGGGAGCTGTTTTTT.

The CDR3 DNA reads TGTGCCAGCAGCGCGGGACAGGCGCTGGAAAAACTGTTTTTT. It yields the protein CASSAGQALEKLFF. The gene calls are TRBV7-9 and TRBJ1-4; 8 bases are shared with TRBD1. The V segment lost 5 bases and the J segment 8 bases; nucleotides outside the gene matches: 7. CDR3 size: 14 residues. Germline loops: CDR1 SEHNR, CDR2 FQNEAQ (reference sequence).

This chain connects TRBV28 to TRBJ1-2; D call uncertain. Germline-derived CDR1 and CDR2 are MDHEN and SYDVKM. V lost 3 bases to trimming and J lost 1 base, with 6 bases between them. This CDR3 is 13 amino acids long. The CDR3 region has the DNA TGTGCCAGCAGTTTCGGGAGTAACTATGGCTACACCTTC. Its translation is CASSFGSNYGYTF.